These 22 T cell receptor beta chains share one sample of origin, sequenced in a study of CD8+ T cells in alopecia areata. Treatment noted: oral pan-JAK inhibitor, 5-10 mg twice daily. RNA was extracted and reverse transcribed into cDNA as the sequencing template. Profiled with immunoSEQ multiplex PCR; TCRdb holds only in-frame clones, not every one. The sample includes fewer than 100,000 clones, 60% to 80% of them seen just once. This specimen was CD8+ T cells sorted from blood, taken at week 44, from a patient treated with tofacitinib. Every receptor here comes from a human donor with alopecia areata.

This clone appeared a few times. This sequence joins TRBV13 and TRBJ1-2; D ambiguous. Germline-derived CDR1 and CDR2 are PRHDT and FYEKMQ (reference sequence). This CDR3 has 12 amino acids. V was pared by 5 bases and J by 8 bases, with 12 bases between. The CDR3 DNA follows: TGTGCCAGCAGCGCGGGCCGAGAGGGCTACACCTTC. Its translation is CASSAGREGYTF.

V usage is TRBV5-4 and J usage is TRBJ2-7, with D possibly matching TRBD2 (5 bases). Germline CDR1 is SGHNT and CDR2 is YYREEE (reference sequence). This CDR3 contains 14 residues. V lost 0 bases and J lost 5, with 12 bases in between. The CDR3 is CASSLDRGNNEQYF. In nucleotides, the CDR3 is TGTGCCAGCAGCTTGGATCGGGGTAACAACGAGCAGTACTTC.

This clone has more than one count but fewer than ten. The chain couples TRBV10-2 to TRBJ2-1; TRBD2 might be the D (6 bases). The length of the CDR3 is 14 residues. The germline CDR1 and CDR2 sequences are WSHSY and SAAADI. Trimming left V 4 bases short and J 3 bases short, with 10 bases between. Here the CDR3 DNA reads TGCGCCAGCAGTGTTCGGCGGGGCTACAATGAGCAGTTCTTC. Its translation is CASSVRRGYNEQFF.

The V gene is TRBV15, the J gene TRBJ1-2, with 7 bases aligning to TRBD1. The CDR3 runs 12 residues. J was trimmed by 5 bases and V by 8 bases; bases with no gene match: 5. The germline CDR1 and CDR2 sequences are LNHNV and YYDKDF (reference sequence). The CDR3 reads CATRDSEYGYTF. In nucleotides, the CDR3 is TGTGCCACCCGGGACAGTGAATATGGCTACACCTTC. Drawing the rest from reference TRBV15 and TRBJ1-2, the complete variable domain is DAMVIQNPRYQVTQFGKPVTLSCSQTLNHNVMYWYQQKSSQAPKLLFHYYDKDFNNEADTPDNFQSRRPNTSFCFLDIRSPGLGDTAMYLCATRDSEYGYTFGSGTRLTVV.

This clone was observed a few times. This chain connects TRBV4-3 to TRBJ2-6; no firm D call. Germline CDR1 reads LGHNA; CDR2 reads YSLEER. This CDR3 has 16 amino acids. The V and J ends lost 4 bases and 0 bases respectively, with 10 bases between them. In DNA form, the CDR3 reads TGCGCCAGCAGCCGAAACGTGGACTCTGGGGCCAACGTCCTGACTTTC. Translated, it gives CASSRNVDSGANVLTF.

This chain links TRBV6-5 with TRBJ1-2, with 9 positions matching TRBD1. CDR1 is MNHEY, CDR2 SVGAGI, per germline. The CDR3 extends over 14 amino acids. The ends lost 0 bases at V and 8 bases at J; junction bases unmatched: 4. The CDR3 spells CASSYSQGAGGYTF. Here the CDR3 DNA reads TGTGCCAGCAGTTACTCACAGGGGGCCGGGGGCTACACCTTC.

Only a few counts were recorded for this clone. Here the CDR3 reads CASSLAPPREQFF. CDR3 coding DNA: TGTGCCAGCAGCTTAGCCCCCCCTCGTGAGCAGTTCTTC. The chain couples TRBV11-3 to TRBJ2-1; D gene uncertain. CDR1 and CDR2 (germline): SGHNT, YENEEA. V lost 1 base and J lost 9, with 10 bases in between. This CDR3 has 13 residues.

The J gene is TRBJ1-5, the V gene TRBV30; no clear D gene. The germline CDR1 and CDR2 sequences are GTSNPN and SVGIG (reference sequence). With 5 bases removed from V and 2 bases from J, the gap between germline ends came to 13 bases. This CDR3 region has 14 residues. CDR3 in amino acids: CAWAVGVGNQPQHF. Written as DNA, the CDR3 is TGTGCCTGGGCCGTCGGGGTGGGCAATCAGCCCCAGCATTTT.

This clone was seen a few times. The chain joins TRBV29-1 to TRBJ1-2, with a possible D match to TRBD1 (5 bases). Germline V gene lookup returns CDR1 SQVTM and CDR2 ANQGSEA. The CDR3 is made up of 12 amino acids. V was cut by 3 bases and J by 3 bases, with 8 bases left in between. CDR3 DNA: TGCAGCGTTGACAGGGAGGACTATGGCTACACCTTC. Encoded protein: CSVDREDYGYTF.

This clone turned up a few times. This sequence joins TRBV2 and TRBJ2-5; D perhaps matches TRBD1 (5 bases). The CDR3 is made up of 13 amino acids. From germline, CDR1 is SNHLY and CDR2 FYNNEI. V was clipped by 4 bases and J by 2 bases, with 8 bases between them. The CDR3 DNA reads TGTGCCAGCAGTGGAAGGGGACAAGAGACCCAGTACTTC. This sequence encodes CASSGRGQETQYF. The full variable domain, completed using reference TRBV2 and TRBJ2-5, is EPEVTQTPSHQVTQMGQEVILRCVPISNHLYFYWYRQILGQKVEFLVSFYNNEISEKSEIFDDQFSVERPDGSNFTLKIRSTKLEDSAMYFCASSGRGQETQYFGPGTRLLVL.

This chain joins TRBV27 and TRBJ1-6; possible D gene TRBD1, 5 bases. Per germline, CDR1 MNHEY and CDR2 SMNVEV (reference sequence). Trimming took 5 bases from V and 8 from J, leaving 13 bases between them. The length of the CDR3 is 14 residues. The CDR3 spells CASSPRDLDSPLHF. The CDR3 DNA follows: TGTGCCAGCAGTCCTCGGGACTTGGATTCACCCCTCCACTTT.

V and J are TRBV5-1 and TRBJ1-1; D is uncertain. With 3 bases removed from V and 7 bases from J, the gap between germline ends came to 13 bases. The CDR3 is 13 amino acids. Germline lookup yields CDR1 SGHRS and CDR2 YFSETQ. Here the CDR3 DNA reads TGCGCCAGCAGCTCGGCGAGCGGGAATGAAGCTTTCTTT. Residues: CASSSASGNEAFF.

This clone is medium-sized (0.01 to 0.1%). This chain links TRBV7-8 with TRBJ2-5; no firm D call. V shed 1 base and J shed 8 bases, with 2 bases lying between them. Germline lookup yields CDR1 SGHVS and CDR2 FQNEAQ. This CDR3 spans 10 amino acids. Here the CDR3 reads CASSLDTQYF. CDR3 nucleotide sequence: TGTGCCAGCAGCTTAGACACCCAGTACTTC. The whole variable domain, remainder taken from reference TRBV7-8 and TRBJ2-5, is GAGVSQSPRYKVAKRGQDVALRCDPISGHVSLFWYQQALGQGPEFLTYFQNEAQLDKSGLPSDRFFAERPEGSVSTLKIQRTQQEDSAVYLCASSLDTQYFGPGTRLLVL.

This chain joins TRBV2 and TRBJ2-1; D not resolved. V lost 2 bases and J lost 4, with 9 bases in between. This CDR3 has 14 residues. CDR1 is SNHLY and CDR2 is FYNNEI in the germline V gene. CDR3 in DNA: TGTGCCAGCAGTGAAACGGGCAAATACAATGAGCAGTTCTTC. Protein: CASSETGKYNEQFF. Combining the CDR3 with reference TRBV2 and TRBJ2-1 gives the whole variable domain EPEVTQTPSHQVTQMGQEVILRCVPISNHLYFYWYRQILGQKVEFLVSFYNNEISEKSEIFDDQFSVERPDGSNFTLKIRSTKLEDSAMYFCASSETGKYNEQFFGPGTRLTVL.

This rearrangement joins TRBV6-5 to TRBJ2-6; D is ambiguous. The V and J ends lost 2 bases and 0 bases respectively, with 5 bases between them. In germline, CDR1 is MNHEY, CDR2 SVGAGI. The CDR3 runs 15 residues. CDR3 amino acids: CASSYDDSGANVLTF. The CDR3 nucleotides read TGTGCCAGCAGTTACGACGACTCTGGGGCCAACGTCCTGACTTTC.

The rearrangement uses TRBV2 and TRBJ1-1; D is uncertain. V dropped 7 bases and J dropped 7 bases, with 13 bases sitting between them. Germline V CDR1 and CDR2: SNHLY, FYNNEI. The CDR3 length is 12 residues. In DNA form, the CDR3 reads TGTGCCAGCATCAGAGTACAATTTGAAGCTTTCTTT. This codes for CASIRVQFEAFF.

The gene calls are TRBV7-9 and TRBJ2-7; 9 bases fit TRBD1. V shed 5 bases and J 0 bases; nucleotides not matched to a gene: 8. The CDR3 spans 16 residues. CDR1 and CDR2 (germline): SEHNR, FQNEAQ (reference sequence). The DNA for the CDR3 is TGTGCCAGCAGCACCCCCGGGACAGGGATCTCCTACGAGCAGTACTTC. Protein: CASSTPGTGISYEQYF.

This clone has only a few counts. The CDR3 spells CASSSRRSDRNNEQFF. The DNA for the CDR3 is TGTGCCAGCAGCTCCCGAAGATCAGATAGAAACAATGAGCAGTTCTTC. This rearrangement joins TRBV7-2 to TRBJ2-1; no clear D gene. CDR1 and CDR2 from the germline V gene are SGHTA and FQGNSA. CDR3 length: 16 amino acids. V was trimmed by 4 bases and J by 5 bases, leaving 18 bases between them.

The CDR3 is CASSQATGQTNYGYTF. As DNA, the CDR3 is TGCGCCAGCAGCCAAGCGACAGGGCAAACTAACTATGGCTACACCTTC. This chain links TRBV4-1 with TRBJ1-2; 7 bases match TRBD1. Germline V CDR1 and CDR2: MGHRA, YSYEKL. The CDR3 loop spans 16 amino acids. The J segment lost 0 bases and the V segment lost 1 base, leaving 5 bases of the junction unmatched.

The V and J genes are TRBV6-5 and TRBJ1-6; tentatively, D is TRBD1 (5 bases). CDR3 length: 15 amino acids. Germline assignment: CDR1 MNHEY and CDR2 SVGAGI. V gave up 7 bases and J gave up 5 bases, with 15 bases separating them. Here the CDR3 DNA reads TGTGCCAGCACCCCCGGTGGGGGACATAATTCACCCCTCCACTTT. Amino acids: CASTPGGGHNSPLHF.

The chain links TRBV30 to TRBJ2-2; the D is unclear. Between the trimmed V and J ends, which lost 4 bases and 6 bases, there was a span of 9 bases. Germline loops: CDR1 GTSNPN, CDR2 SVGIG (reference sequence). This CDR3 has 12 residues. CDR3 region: CAWTLGSGELFF. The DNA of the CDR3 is TGTGCCTGGACTTTGGGATCCGGGGAGCTGTTTTTT.

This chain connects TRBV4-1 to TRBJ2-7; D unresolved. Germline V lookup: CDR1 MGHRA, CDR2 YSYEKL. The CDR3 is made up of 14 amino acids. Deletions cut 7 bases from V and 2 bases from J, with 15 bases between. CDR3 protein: CASKTTEGPYEQYF. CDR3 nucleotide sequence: TGCGCCAGCAAAACAACCGAAGGCCCCTACGAGCAGTACTTC.